This T cell receptor (beta chain) comes out of a study of blood T cell repertoires in COVID-19. Across the whole study: Acute and convalescent COVID-19 specimens originated in the United States, Italy and Spain. T cells, B-cell-depleted T cells, or PBMCs supplied cDNA or gDNA.

As originally analysed: Estimates of nucleated cell counts were drawn from the amplification of reference gene primers. Clones were read by immunoSEQ multiplex PCR, and TCRdb kept only the in-frame ones, dropping some. V and J calls plus clone size are reproduced from that table; the DNA served to infer D and trimming. This table holds a few hundred thousand clones, about nine tenths found once. This CDR3 has 13 residues. With 6 bases removed from V and 8 bases from J, the gap between germline ends came to 14 bases. Germline CDR1 reads SGHAT; CDR2 reads FQNNGV. The sample comprised peripheral blood. The rearrangement uses TRBV11-2 and TRBJ2-4; D perhaps matches TRBD2 (5 bases). The TCR comes from a woman aged 30 to 39 who had recovered from COVID-19. The CDR3 DNA reads TGTGCCAGCAGACCGATCGGGGATCACATTCAGTACTTC. It encodes CASRPIGDHIQYF.